There are many counts of the clone carrying this T cell receptor beta chain. The CDR3 loop spans 14 amino acids. V was cut by 7 bases and J by 0 bases, with 9 bases left in between. The germline CDR1 and CDR2 sequences are MNHEY and SVGEGT. Time point of the sample: after trial treatment. Treatment defined: LDRT plus nivolumab, ipilimumab, low-dose cyclophosphamide and aspirin (RACIN trial). Donors were administered nivolumab, ipilimumab, aspirin and low-dose cyclophosphamide, together with low-dose radiotherapy. These data originate in a study of low-dose radiotherapy and immunotherapy resistance in tumors. Alpha and beta chains were covered, as first-strand cDNA relied on TRAV- and TRBV-specific primers. The authors ran around 19 PCR cycles to amplify TCRs with a constant-region primer and V-primer adapter. TCRdb re-called the reads with MiXCR, one entry per CDR3 protein. The table lists around 80,000 distinct CDR3 sequences, around a sixth of them singletons.

This specimen consisted of PBMCs, obtained after low-dose radiotherapy plus immunotherapy. J is TRBJ2-2 and V is TRBV6-2 or TRBV6-3, with unresolved D. The TCR comes from a male donor with prostate cancer. CDR3 sequence: CASIARSNTGELFF. The CDR3 coding sequence is TGTGCCAGCATCGCAAGATCGAACACCGGGGAGCTGTTTTTT.